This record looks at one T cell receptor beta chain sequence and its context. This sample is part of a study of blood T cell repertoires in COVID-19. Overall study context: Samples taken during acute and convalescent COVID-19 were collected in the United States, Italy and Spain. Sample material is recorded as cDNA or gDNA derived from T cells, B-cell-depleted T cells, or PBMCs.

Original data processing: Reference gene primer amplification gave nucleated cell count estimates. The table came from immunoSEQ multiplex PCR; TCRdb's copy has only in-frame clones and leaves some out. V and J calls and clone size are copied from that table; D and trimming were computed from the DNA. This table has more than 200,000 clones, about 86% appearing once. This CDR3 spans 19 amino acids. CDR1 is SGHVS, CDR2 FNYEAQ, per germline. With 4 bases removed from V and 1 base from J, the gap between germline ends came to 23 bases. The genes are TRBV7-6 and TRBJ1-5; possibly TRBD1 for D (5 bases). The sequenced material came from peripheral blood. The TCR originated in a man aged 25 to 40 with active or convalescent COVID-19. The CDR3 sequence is CASSWSDIPEGRSNQPQHF. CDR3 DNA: TGTGCCAGCAGCTGGTCGGACATCCCGGAAGGTCGAAGCAATCAGCCCCAGCATTTT.